These 21 T cell receptor beta chains came from one sample sequenced in a study of CD8 T cells in Susac syndrome. An input of about 0.5 to 1 ug of RNA was subjected to reverse transcription using random hexamers. TCRdb fed the immunoSEQ multiplex PCR reads into MiXCR, producing one record per CDR3 protein. The sample yields around 200,000 distinct CDR3 sequences, about 94% seen once. The specimen sequenced was CD4+ T cells from PBMCs. The receptors here all came from a human donor with Susac syndrome.

This chain uses TRBV29-1 with TRBJ2-7; 9 bases are shared with TRBD2. The CDR3 is 14 residues long. The V gene end was trimmed by 6 bases and the J gene end by 3 bases; junction bases not matched to a gene: 9. The germline CDR1 and CDR2 sequences are SQVTM and ANQGSEA. CDR3 bases: TGCAGCGTGGCCGGGCTAGCGGGGAACTACGAGCAGTACTTC. This codes for CSVAGLAGNYEQYF.

The V and J genes are TRBV15 and TRBJ1-2, with D perhaps matching TRBD1 (5 bases). V shed 0 bases and J shed 8 bases, with 13 bases lying between them. The CDR3 covers 14 residues. CDR1 is LNHNV and CDR2 is YYDKDF in the germline V gene (reference sequence). For the CDR3, the DNA is TGTGCCACCAGCAGAGAGGTAGACAGTAAAGGCTACACCTTC. Protein sequence: CATSREVDSKGYTF.

J is TRBJ2-2 and V is TRBV30, with unresolved D. The germline gives CDR1 GTSNPN, CDR2 SVGIG (reference sequence). Trimming stripped 2 bases from V and 1 base from J, with 5 bases between. CDR3 length: 13 residues. The CDR3 sequence is CAWSRQNTGELFF. The CDR3 nucleotides are TGTGCCTGGAGTAGACAGAACACCGGGGAGCTGTTTTTT.

The chain couples TRBV29-1 to TRBJ1-1; TRBD1 might be the D (5 bases). Trimming removed 7 bases at V and 5 bases at J, with 17 bases between. Germline CDR1 SQVTM, CDR2 ANQGSEA. The CDR3 has 13 residues. The CDR3 nucleotides are TGCAGCGCCGAGGGGACGGGGGGGACTGAAGCTTTCTTT. This codes for CSAEGTGGTEAFF.

This clonotype was observed a single time. The chain combines TRBV12-3 or TRBV12-4 with TRBJ1-6; 9 nucleotides agree with TRBD1. The V and J ends lost 5 bases and 6 bases, in that order; junction bases with no gene match: 2. The CDR3 length is 14 residues. The CDR3 bases are TGTGCCAGCAGTGAGGACAGGGGTAATTCACCCCTCCACTTT. Its translation: CASSEDRGNSPLHF.

The chain combines TRBV5-1 with TRBJ2-3; 9 bases align to TRBD2. Germline CDR1 and CDR2: SGHRS and YFSETQ. J lost 5 bases, V lost 6 bases, and 1 base had no gene match. The CDR3 is 12 residues long. This CDR3 is CASTTSGDTQYF. CDR3 bases: TGCGCCAGCACGACTAGCGGAGATACGCAGTATTTT. The complete variable domain, with remaining parts taken from reference TRBV5-1 and TRBJ2-3, reads KAGVTQTPRYLIKTRGQQVTLSCSPISGHRSVSWYQQTPGQGLQFLFEYFSETQRNKGNFPGRFSGRQFSNSRSEMNVSTLELGDSALYLCASTTSGDTQYFGPGTRLTVL.

This chain joins TRBV29-1 and TRBJ2-5; a weak D match, TRBD2 (6 bases). With 3 bases removed from V and 1 base from J, the gap between germline ends came to 9 bases. This CDR3 comprises 13 residues. The V gene's germline CDR1 is SQVTM and CDR2 ANQGSEA. This chain's CDR3 is CSVEVGGQETQYF. CDR3 DNA sequence: TGCAGCGTTGAGGTCGGGGGCCAAGAGACCCAGTACTTC.

The chain has TRBV6-6 and TRBJ2-5, with D possibly being TRBD1 or TRBD2 (5 bases each). CDR3 length: 13 residues. Per the germline V gene, CDR1 is MNHNY and CDR2 is SVGAGI (reference sequence). V shed 0 bases and J shed 13 bases, with 15 bases lying between them. CDR3 nucleotides: TGTGCCAGCAGTTACTCCGGGACCCCCTCCGGGTACTTC. Its translation: CASSYSGTPSGYF.

The genes are TRBV5-1 and TRBJ2-7; 9 positions match TRBD1. Germline lookup yields CDR1 SGHRS and CDR2 YFSETQ. Unmatched junction bases numbered 7, after V lost 1 base and J lost 5 bases. The length of the CDR3 is 15 residues. The CDR3 DNA reads as TGCGCCAGCAGCTTGACCGGGACAGGGAACAACGAGCAGTACTTC. It encodes CASSLTGTGNNEQYF.

The chain employs TRBV30 and TRBJ1-6; D is unclear. The germline gives CDR1 GTSNPN, CDR2 SVGIG (reference sequence). V was trimmed by 0 bases and J by 7 bases, leaving 7 bases between them. CDR3 length: 13 amino acids. This CDR3 is CAWSVGRNSPLHF. The CDR3 region has the DNA TGTGCCTGGAGTGTAGGGCGAAATTCACCCCTCCACTTT.

The genes are TRBV30 and TRBJ1-5; a possible D gene is TRBD1 (5 bases). The length of the CDR3 is 13 residues. CDR1 is GTSNPN and CDR2 is SVGIG in the germline V gene (reference sequence). Trimming stripped 2 bases from V and 5 bases from J, with 10 bases between. CDR3 bases: TGTGCCTGGAGTACAACGGGGGATCAGCCCCAGCATTTT. It codes for CAWSTTGDQPQHF.

Only one count was recorded for this clonotype. The rearrangement uses TRBV20-1 and TRBJ2-7, with 8 bases lining up with TRBD1. CDR1 is DFQATT and CDR2 is SNEGSKA in the germline V gene (reference sequence). Trimming removed 1 base from V and 1 base from J; junction bases left unmatched: 12. This CDR3 region has 17 residues. Here the CDR3 reads CSARGYRGKEGSYEQYF. CDR3 DNA: TGCAGTGCTAGAGGTTACAGGGGGAAAGAGGGATCCTACGAGCAGTACTTC.

This clonotype was seen a single time. The rearrangement links TRBV30 to TRBJ2-3; 9 bases map to TRBD2. This CDR3 has 15 residues. Trimming at V came to 2 bases and at J to 1 base, leaving 4 bases not matched to a gene. Germline CDR1 GTSNPN, CDR2 SVGIG (reference sequence). The DNA for the CDR3 is TGTGCCTGGAGTCTCCTAGCGGGACGCACAGATACGCAGTATTTT. As protein: CAWSLLAGRTDTQYF.

The V gene is TRBV5-1, the J gene TRBJ1-6; maybe TRBD1 (5 bases). The CDR3 sequence is 15 residues long. CDR1 is SGHRS, CDR2 YFSETQ, per germline. Trimming left V 0 bases short and J 10 bases short, with 14 bases between. CDR3 sequence: CASSLEGREQSPLHF. In nucleotides, the CDR3 is TGCGCCAGCAGCTTGGAGGGCAGGGAACAATCACCCCTCCACTTT.

The chain recombines TRBV7-6 with TRBJ1-1, with unresolved D. The CDR3 extends over 14 amino acids. In germline, CDR1 is SGHVS, CDR2 FNYEAQ. V shed 1 base and J shed 3 bases, with 9 bases lying between them. The CDR3 DNA reads TGTGCCAGCAGCTTAGGGGCTGGATACACTGAAGCTTTCTTT. Amino acid sequence: CASSLGAGYTEAFF.

V usage is TRBV9 and J usage is TRBJ2-5; D is unclear. The CDR3 spans 12 residues. Trimming cost V 3 bases and J 0 bases, with 3 bases left between them. In germline, CDR1 is SGDLS, CDR2 YYNGEE. CDR3 amino acids: CASSAHQETQYF. CDR3 in DNA: TGTGCCAGCAGCGCCCACCAAGAGACCCAGTACTTC.

The rearrangement links TRBV5-1 to TRBJ2-7; possibly TRBD2 for D (5 bases). CDR1 and CDR2 from the germline V gene are SGHRS and YFSETQ. The CDR3 runs to 14 residues. Trimming removed 5 bases from V and 2 bases from J, with 14 bases in between. The CDR3 region is CASSSTGLTYEQYF. CDR3 nucleotide sequence: TGCGCCAGCAGTTCAACCGGACTGACCTACGAGCAGTACTTC.

The chain links TRBV4-1 to TRBJ2-7, with a weak D call TRBD1 (6 bases). The germline V gene has CDR1 MGHRA and CDR2 YSYEKL. The CDR3 has 15 residues. V shed 0 bases and J shed 6 bases, with 15 bases lying between them. The CDR3 DNA reads as TGCGCCAGCAGCCAAGATCAACAGGGTTTGTTCGAGCAGTACTTC. It codes for CASSQDQQGLFEQYF.

This clonotype was counted once. The rearrangement uses TRBV30 and TRBJ1-1; 9 bases fit TRBD1. V lost 5 bases to trimming and J lost 1 base; unmatched junction nucleotides: 5. Germline assignment: CDR1 GTSNPN and CDR2 SVGIG (reference sequence). The CDR3 has 14 residues. CDR3 DNA sequence: TGTGCCTGGCTAAGGGGACAGGGGAACACTGAAGCTTTCTTT. Its protein is CAWLRGQGNTEAFF.

Of note for this clonotype: Compared with germline, one end of the junction differs, possibly owing to a read error. This chain connects TRBV4-1 to TRBJ1-6; D is possibly TRBD1 (6 bases). CDR1 and CDR2 (germline): MGHRA, YSYEKL. This CDR3 spans 14 amino acids. DNA of the CDR3: TGCGCCAGCAGCCAAGGGCCAGGGGATTCGCCCCTCCACTTT. Translated, it gives CASSQGPGDSPLHF.

This chain uses TRBV20-1 with TRBJ2-3; D is perhaps TRBD1 or TRBD2 (7 bases each). CDR1 DFQATT and CDR2 SNEGSKA come from the germline V gene (reference sequence). The V end was cut by 4 bases, the J end by 4 bases, with 24 bases between. The CDR3 loop spans 17 amino acids. The CDR3 reads CSATVPGGTVMADTQYF. CDR3 nucleotide sequence: TGCAGTGCTACCGTACCCGGGGGGACAGTGATGGCAGATACGCAGTATTTT.